This is a list of T cell receptor beta chains from one sample in a study of cytomegalovirus exposure and HLA in healthy donors. Sequencing used immunoSEQ multiplex PCR; TCRdb keeps in-frame clones, though not all of them. The sample has roughly 80,000 clones, approximately 57% seen once. The sample taken for sequencing was PBMCs. The receptors derive from a man aged 30-40 years in good health and CMV-seropositive. Each CDR3 is given with its conserved first and last residue. A D gene is named only where the DNA matches it firmly. Clone size appears in some rows only: once, few, many, or a class for an expanded clone.

v_call	j_call	clone_size	d_call	cdr3_aa	cdr3_nt
TRBV7-2	TRBJ1-2	NA	TRBD1	CASSSSRGEQVYGYTF	TGTGCCAGCAGCTCCTCCAGGGGGGAACAGGTCTATGGCTACACCTTC
TRBV5-5	TRBJ1-1	NA	NA	CASSFFTGLNTEAFF	TGTGCCAGCAGTTTTTTTACAGGGTTAAACACTGAAGCTTTCTTT
TRBV7-3	TRBJ2-5	NA	TRBD2	CASSLRSGGETQYF	TGTGCCAGCAGCTTAAGGTCCGGGGGGGAGACCCAGTACTTC
TRBV7-2	TRBJ1-1	NA	TRBD1	CASSRDRASPEAFF	TGTGCCAGCAGCCGGGACAGGGCTAGTCCTGAAGCTTTCTTT
TRBV28	TRBJ1-3	NA	NA	CASSPLGGSSGNTIYF	TGTGCCAGCAGTCCCCTCGGCGGATCCTCTGGAAACACCATATATTTT
TRBV28	TRBJ2-2	few	TRBD1	CATRTGTNTGELFF	TGTGCCACCCGGACAGGGACGAACACCGGGGAGCTGTTTTTT
TRBV6-5	TRBJ2-7	NA	TRBD2	CASSSVAGGLHEQYF	TGTGCCAGCAGTTCCGTAGCGGGAGGGTTGCACGAGCAGTACTTC
TRBV7-9	TRBJ2-5	NA	TRBD2	CASSPGLAGEETQYF	TGTGCCAGCAGCCCCGGACTAGCGGGAGAAGAGACCCAGTACTTC
TRBV29-1	TRBJ2-7	NA	NA	CSVRGGASYEQYF	TGCAGCGTCAGAGGGGGAGCCTCCTACGAGCAGTACTTC
TRBV27	TRBJ2-7	NA	NA	CASSGADRPYEQYF	TGTGCCAGCAGTGGGGCGGACAGACCCTACGAGCAGTACTTC
TRBV10-3	TRBJ2-7	NA	TRBD1	CAISDSGTERYEQYF	TGTGCCATCAGTGATTCCGGGACAGAGCGTTACGAGCAGTACTTC
TRBV6-5	TRBJ2-5	NA	NA	CASSYSGGSETQYF	TGTGCCAGCAGTTACTCTGGGGGGTCGGAGACCCAGTACTTC
TRBV9	TRBJ2-5	NA	NA	CASSRGVQETQYF	TGTGCCAGCAGTAGGGGTGTCCAAGAGACCCAGTACTTC
TRBV9	TRBJ2-3	many	NA	CASSHQARGTDTQYF	TGTGCCAGCAGCCACCAGGCTCGTGGCACAGATACGCAGTATTTT
TRBV5-1	TRBJ1-1	NA	NA	CASSLDSPGLNTEAFF	TGCGCCAGCAGCTTGGATTCGCCGGGACTCAACACTGAAGCTTTCTTT
TRBV6-1	TRBJ1-2	NA	NA	CASHFGANYGYTF	TGTGCCAGCCATTTCGGGGCTAACTATGGCTACACCTTC
TRBV4-3	TRBJ1-2	NA	NA	CASSQGPGYGYTF	TGCGCCAGCAGCCAAGGGCCGGGCTATGGCTACACCTTC
TRBV9	TRBJ2-2	NA	TRBD1	CASSETGGRTGELFF	TGTGCCAGCAGCGAGACAGGGGGCCGTACCGGGGAACTGTTTTTT
TRBV25-1	TRBJ2-2	NA	NA	CASSEPGTTNTGELFF	TGTGCCAGCAGTGAACCCGGGACAACGAACACCGGGGAGCTGTTTTTT
TRBV6-5	TRBJ2-7	NA	NA	CASSKGEYEQYF	TGTGCCAGCAGTAAGGGGGAGTACGAGCAGTACTTC
TRBV5-1	TRBJ1-1	NA	NA	CASSPGGQGTITNTEAFF	TGCGCCAGCAGCCCGGGAGGCCAGGGAACCATTACGAACACTGAAGCTTTCTTT
TRBV10-3	TRBJ2-7	NA	NA	CAISGTSARSYEQYF	TGTGCCATCAGTGGTACTAGTGCCCGTTCCTACGAGCAGTACTTC
TRBV7-2	TRBJ2-7	NA	TRBD2	CASSLGLAGGSYEQYF	TGTGCCAGCAGCTTGGGACTAGCGGGAGGGTCCTACGAGCAGTACTTC
TRBV2	TRBJ2-7	medium-sized	TRBD2	CASIIGLEGGEQYF	TGTGCCAGCATTATAGGACTAGAAGGAGGAGAGCAGTACTTC
TRBV25-1	TRBJ2-3	NA	TRBD1	CASSANPDRASTDTQYF	TGTGCCAGCAGTGCAAATCCGGACAGGGCTAGCACAGATACGCAGTATTTT
TRBV4-1	TRBJ1-4	NA	NA	CASSQDKASNEKLFF	TGCGCCAGCAGCCAAGATAAAGCTTCTAATGAAAAACTGTTTTTT
TRBV5-1	TRBJ2-5	NA	NA	CASSGSRGRETQYF	TGCGCCAGCAGCGGATCCAGGGGACGGGAGACCCAGTACTTC
TRBV5-1	TRBJ2-5	NA	TRBD1	CASSWGTAQETQYF	TGCGCCAGCAGCTGGGGGACAGCCCAAGAGACCCAGTACTTC
TRBV6-5	TRBJ2-7	NA	TRBD1	CASRGTGDYEQYF	TGTGCCAGCAGGGGGACAGGGGATTACGAGCAGTACTTC
TRBV28	TRBJ2-6	NA	NA	CASSYPGDSGANVLTF	TGTGCCAGCAGTTATCCAGGGGACTCTGGGGCCAACGTCCTGACTTTC
TRBV28	TRBJ2-1	few	TRBD1	CASSPLPAGGYEQFF	TGTGCCAGCAGTCCACTCCCGGCAGGGGGATATGAGCAGTTCTTC
TRBV7-9	TRBJ1-1	few	NA	CASSLGQGIAFF	TGTGCCAGCAGCTTAGGCCAGGGGATAGCTTTCTTT
TRBV19	TRBJ2-2	once	TRBD2	CASSLYLLTSGTYTGELFF	TGTGCCAGCTCTCTCTACCTTTTGACTAGCGGGACTTACACCGGGGAGCTGTTTTTT
TRBV15	TRBJ2-3	once	TRBD1	CATSRGEGQGTSTDTQYF	TGTGCCACCAGCAGAGGTGAGGGACAGGGAACCAGCACAGATACGCAGTATTTT
TRBV28	TRBJ2-7	once	NA	CASRPTTGRGGYEQYF	TGTGCCAGCAGACCAACTACGGGCAGGGGCGGGTACGAGCAGTACTTC
TRBV7-9	TRBJ2-7	NA	NA	CASSRESSYEQYF	TGTGCCAGCAGTCGAGAGAGCTCCTACGAGCAGTACTTC
TRBV18	TRBJ1-3	NA	TRBD1	CASSPGTGGTGNTIYF	TGTGCCAGCTCACCTGGGACAGGGGGCACTGGAAACACCATATATTTT
TRBV7-3	TRBJ2-3	NA	NA	CASSLRLYTDTQYF	TGTGCCAGCAGCTTAAGACTATACACAGATACGCAGTATTTT
TRBV5-6	TRBJ1-1	NA	TRBD1	CASSWGTGGYTEAFF	TGTGCCAGCAGCTGGGGGACAGGGGGCTATACTGAAGCTTTCTTT
TRBV11-2	TRBJ2-7	NA	TRBD1	CASSFRRGRSYEQYF	TGTGCCAGCAGCTTCCGCAGGGGGCGCAGCTACGAGCAGTACTTC
TRBV7-2	TRBJ2-7	NA	TRBD1	CASSGRTGGEYEQYF	TGTGCCAGCAGCGGTAGGACAGGGGGCGAGTACGAGCAGTACTTC
TRBV27	TRBJ2-7	NA	TRBD2	CASSLSQREVSYEQYF	TGTGCCAGCAGTTTATCCCAGCGGGAGGTCTCCTACGAGCAGTACTTC
TRBV30	TRBJ2-7	NA	TRBD1	CACHHRGQGSYEQYF	TGTGCCTGCCATCACCGGGGACAGGGTAGCTACGAGCAGTACTTC
TRBV27	TRBJ2-7	NA	NA	CASSPAPEYEQYF	TGTGCCAGCAGCCCCGCCCCAGAATACGAGCAGTACTTC